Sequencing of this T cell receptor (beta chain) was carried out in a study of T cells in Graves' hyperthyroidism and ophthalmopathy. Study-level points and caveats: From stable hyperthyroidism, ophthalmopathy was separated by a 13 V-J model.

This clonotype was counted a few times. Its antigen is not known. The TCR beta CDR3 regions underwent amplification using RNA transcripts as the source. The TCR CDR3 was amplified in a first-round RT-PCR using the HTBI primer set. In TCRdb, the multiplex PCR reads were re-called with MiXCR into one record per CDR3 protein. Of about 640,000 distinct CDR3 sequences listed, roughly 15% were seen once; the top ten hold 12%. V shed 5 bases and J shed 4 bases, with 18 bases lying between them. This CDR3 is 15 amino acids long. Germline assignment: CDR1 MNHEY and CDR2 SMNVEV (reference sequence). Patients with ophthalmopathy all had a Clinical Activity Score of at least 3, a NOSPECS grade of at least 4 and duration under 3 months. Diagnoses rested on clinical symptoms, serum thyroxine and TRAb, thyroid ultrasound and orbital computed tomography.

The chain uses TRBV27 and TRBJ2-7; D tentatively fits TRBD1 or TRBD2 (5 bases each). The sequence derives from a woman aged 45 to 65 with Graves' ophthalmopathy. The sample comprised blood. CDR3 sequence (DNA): TGTGCCAGCAGTCGCATTAGTCAGGGCGGGTACGAGCAGTACTTC. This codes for CASSRISQGGYEQYF.